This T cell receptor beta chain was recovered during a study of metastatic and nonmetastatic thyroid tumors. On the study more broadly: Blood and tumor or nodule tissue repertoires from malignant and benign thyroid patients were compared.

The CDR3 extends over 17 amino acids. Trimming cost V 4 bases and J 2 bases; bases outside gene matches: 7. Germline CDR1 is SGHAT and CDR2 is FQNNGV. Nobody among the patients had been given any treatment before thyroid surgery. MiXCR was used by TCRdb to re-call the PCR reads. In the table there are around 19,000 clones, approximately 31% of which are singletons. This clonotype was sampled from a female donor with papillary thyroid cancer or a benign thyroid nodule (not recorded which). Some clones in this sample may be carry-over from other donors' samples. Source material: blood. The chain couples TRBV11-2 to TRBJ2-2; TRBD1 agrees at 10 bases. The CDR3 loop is CASSSLRTGGNTGELFF. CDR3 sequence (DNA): TGTGCCAGCAGCTCACTTAGGACAGGGGGAAACACCGGGGAGCTGTTTTTT.